Listed here are 5 T cell receptor beta chains from one sample, sequenced in a study of shared clonotypes between healthy human individuals. TCRdb's copy holds only in-frame clones and misses some; the assay was immunoSEQ multiplex PCR. The table lists roughly 2.2 million clones, around 92% of them singletons. Sequenced: naive CD4+ T cells from PBMCs. Subset indicated: CD45RA+ positively selected. These receptors were taken from a man aged 18 to 35 in good health. Some clones in this sample may be carry-over from other donors' samples.

This clone was observed a single time. The chain combines TRBV7-2 with TRBJ2-1; TRBD2 matches 10 bases. CDR3 size: 16 residues. Germline CDR1 SGHTA, CDR2 FQGNSA. Germline trimming cut 6 bases from V and 0 bases from J; bases unmatched to any gene: 5. The CDR3 protein is CASRASGGSSYNEQFF. CDR3 coding DNA: TGTGCCAGCAGGGCTAGCGGGGGAAGCTCCTACAATGAGCAGTTCTTC.

The gene calls are TRBV27 and TRBJ1-1; the D gene is possibly TRBD1 (5 bases). Trimming took 5 bases from V and 10 from J, leaving 23 bases between them. This CDR3 spans 15 amino acids. Germline lookup yields CDR1 MNHEY and CDR2 SMNVEV (reference sequence). DNA of the CDR3: TGTGCCAGCAGTACGCGGGGGGATATTGGGGTGGGAGCTTTCTTT. This translates into CASSTRGDIGVGAFF.

The chain recombines TRBV19 with TRBJ2-2; D is possibly TRBD2 (5 bases). From germline, CDR1 is LNHDA and CDR2 SQIVND (reference sequence). This CDR3 comprises 16 residues. V lost 7 bases, J lost 1 base, and 16 bases lay in between. In nucleotides, the CDR3 is TGTGCCAGTACACCCGGCCGAGGGAAGAACACCGGGGAGCTGTTTTTT. Its protein is CASTPGRGKNTGELFF.

V gene TRBV4-3 combines with J gene TRBJ2-1; possible D gene TRBD2, 5 bases. The CDR3 contains 16 residues. Trimming cost V 5 bases and J 4 bases, with 18 bases left between them. Germline CDR1 reads LGHNA; CDR2 reads YSLEER. The CDR3 DNA reads TGCGCCAGCAGCTCCGCTTTGGGAGCGCGATACAATGAGCAGTTCTTC. Protein sequence: CASSSALGARYNEQFF.

In the case of this clone: The sample holds other DNA sequences that translate to the same CDR3. The chain recombines TRBV19 with TRBJ2-5, with D perhaps TRBD2 (6 bases). Trimming shortened V by 1 base and J by 4 bases, and 10 bases separated the two germline ends. This CDR3 spans 14 amino acids. In germline, CDR1 is LNHDA, CDR2 SQIVND (reference sequence). The CDR3 spells CASSIVGGAETQYF. In DNA, the CDR3 is TGTGCCAGTAGTATAGTTGGCGGGGCAGAGACCCAGTACTTC. Full variable domain (outside the CDR3, taken from reference TRBV19 and TRBJ2-5): DGGITQSPKYLFRKEGQNVTLSCEQNLNHDAMYWYRQDPGQGLRLIYYSQIVNDFQKGDIAEGYSVSREKKESFPLTVTSAQKNPTAFYLCASSIVGGAETQYFGPGTRLLVL.